This paragraph covers one T cell receptor beta chain sequence. The CDR3 covers 14 residues. Germline V gives CDR1 GTSNPN, CDR2 SVGIG (reference sequence). The V and J ends lost 7 bases and 0 bases respectively, with 13 bases between them. This table comes from immunoSEQ multiplex PCR, and its TCRdb copy is limited to in-frame clones, with some not included. The table has more than 40,000 clones, about 80% seen once. The sample is drawn from a study of PD-1 blockade in classical Hodgkin lymphoma. The time point is: cycle 4 day 1 (C4D1), after 5 to 7 weeks of nivolumab. Relapse was seen in all patients after autologous stem cell transplantation, and brentuximab vedotin exposure was variable.

Here the sequenced sample was peripheral blood mononuclear cells (PBMCs), taken before the fourth cycle of nivolumab. The receptor's source is a human donor with classical Hodgkin lymphoma. This chain uses TRBV30 with TRBJ2-4, with D possibly being TRBD1 (6 bases). CDR3 DNA: TGTGCCTTAGGACAGACCATAGCCAAAAACATTCAGTACTTC. Translation gives CALGQTIAKNIQYF.